The 9 T cell receptor beta chains below were found in one sample sequenced in a study of Ad26.COV2.S vaccination and SARS-CoV-2 variants. Treatment reported: 15 to 20 received Ad26.COV2.S at low or high dose, single or two shots; five or six received placebo; per-sample allocation not given. Sampling occurred on day 63 after the first vaccine or placebo injection. TCRdb keeps only in-frame clones here, not all; method: immunoSEQ multiplex PCR. The sample lists 350,000 to 450,000 clones, 83% seen once, with approximately 7% in the top ten. The sample here was peripheral blood, taken in a trial of Ad26.COV2.S vaccine versus placebo. The receptors originated from a person between 18 and 60 years old who received the Ad26.COV2.S COVID-19 vaccine or a placebo.

The V gene is TRBV5-1, the J gene TRBJ1-5, with a possible D match to TRBD1 (6 bases). CDR1 and CDR2 (germline): SGHRS, YFSETQ. The V end lost 3 bases, the J end lost 7 bases, and 11 bases lay between the germline ends. This CDR3 is built from 13 residues. The CDR3 spells CASSWGPQQPQHF. The CDR3 coding sequence is TGCGCCAGCAGCTGGGGGCCACAGCAGCCCCAGCATTTT.

In DNA, the CDR3 is TGCAGCGTTGAAAGAAGGCGGGAAGAGACCCAGTACTTC. This encodes CSVERRREETQYF. The V call is TRBV29-1, the J call TRBJ2-5, with a possible D match to TRBD2 (5 bases). CDR3 length equals 13 residues. V was cut by 2 bases and J by 3 bases, with 10 bases left in between. Germline-derived CDR1 and CDR2 are SQVTM and ANQGSEA.

The CDR3 sequence: CASSPNMGQSGNTIYF. As DNA, the CDR3 is TGTGCCAGCAGCCCTAACATGGGACAGTCTGGAAACACCATATATTTT. The chain has TRBV4-2 and TRBJ1-3; 7 positions agree with TRBD1. After removal of 4 bases from V and 1 base from J, the junction contained 7 bases not matched to a gene. Germline V gene data show CDR1 as LGHNA and CDR2 as YNFKEQ. CDR3 length: 16 residues.

This chain connects TRBV10-3 to TRBJ1-2; the D gene is possibly TRBD1 (5 bases). From germline, CDR1 is ENHRY and CDR2 SYGVKD. The CDR3 length is 13 residues. V was cut by 4 bases and J by 3 bases, with 9 bases left in between. CDR3 in amino acids: CAISAGTHYGYTF. CDR3 nucleotide sequence: TGTGCCATCAGTGCCGGGACCCACTATGGCTACACCTTC.

This chain connects TRBV4-2 to TRBJ2-1, with a tentative D call TRBD2 (5 bases). V lost 0 bases to trimming and J lost 8 bases, with 11 bases between them. Germline V gives CDR1 LGHNA, CDR2 YNFKEQ. The CDR3 contains 14 residues. CDR3 bases: TGTGCCAGCAGCCAAGAATCCCCCGGGGATGAGCAGTTCTTC. Residues: CASSQESPGDEQFF.

The rearrangement joins TRBV24-1 to TRBJ2-3; 11 positions agree with TRBD2. This CDR3 comprises 17 residues. Germline V CDR1 and CDR2: KGHDR, SFDVKD. Trimming took 3 bases from V and 3 from J; bases not matched to a gene: 7. For the CDR3, the DNA is TGTGCCACCAGTGATCTAGCGGGAGGAGGTTCGACAGATACGCAGTATTTT. It encodes CATSDLAGGGSTDTQYF.

The chain links TRBV12-3 or TRBV12-4 to TRBJ1-1; D is uncertain. Trimming left V 4 bases short and J 9 bases short, with 3 bases between. The CDR3 loop spans 9 amino acids. The CDR3 reads CASSSKAFF. For the CDR3, the DNA is TGTGCCAGCAGTTCGAAAGCTTTCTTT.

The chain uses TRBV12-3 or TRBV12-4 and TRBJ2-7; TRBD1 is a possible D gene (6 bases). The CDR3 extends over 13 amino acids. The germline V and J ends were trimmed by 0 bases and 6 bases, with 9 bases remaining between them. CDR3 loop: CASSLAGTSEQYF. The CDR3 coding sequence is TGTGCCAGCAGTTTAGCAGGGACAAGCGAGCAGTACTTC.

The V and J genes are TRBV11-2 and TRBJ2-2; D is unresolved. The CDR3 runs 18 residues. Germline lookup yields CDR1 SGHAT and CDR2 FQNNGV. Deletions cut 5 bases from V and 6 bases from J, with 25 bases between. CDR3 amino acids: CASSRKGPLPWGPGELFF. The DNA for the CDR3 is TGTGCCAGCAGCCGGAAGGGTCCCCTCCCATGGGGTCCCGGGGAGCTGTTTTTT.